This TCR beta chain came from a study of cytomegalovirus exposure and HLA in healthy donors. Study information: Falling in the Caucasian-associated ancestry cluster were about 82% of 398 genotyped donors.

The study ran its PCR with 60 Vbeta and 13 Jbeta primers. The protocol was immunoSEQ multiplex PCR, while the TCRdb copy is restricted to in-frame clones and leaves out a portion. The sample has roughly 92,000 clones, 7.5% to 8.5% seen once. Of note for this clone: Its antigen is not identified.

Although they were nominally healthy when sampled, donors likely had unrecorded immune exposures. General observations from the study: TCR beta V segments were, for the most part, productive about 87% or about 30% of the time in an earlier analysis. Among donors in an Asian-associated ancestry cluster, a later analysis reportedly found fewer N-insertions than the roughly 610-donor mean.

V trimming: 2 bases; J trimming: 15 bases; junction bases outside the gene matches: 5. The CDR3 has 12 amino acids. Germline V gene data show CDR1 as SGHAT and CDR2 as FQNNGV. The genes are TRBV11-2 and TRBJ2-1; 9 nucleotides agree with TRBD1. Sample: PBMCs. This clonotype was sampled from a man aged 50-60 years in good health and CMV-seronegative. CDR3 DNA sequence: TGTGCCAGCAGCTTACGCGACAGGGGGTGGTTCTTC. Translating gives CASSLRDRGWFF.